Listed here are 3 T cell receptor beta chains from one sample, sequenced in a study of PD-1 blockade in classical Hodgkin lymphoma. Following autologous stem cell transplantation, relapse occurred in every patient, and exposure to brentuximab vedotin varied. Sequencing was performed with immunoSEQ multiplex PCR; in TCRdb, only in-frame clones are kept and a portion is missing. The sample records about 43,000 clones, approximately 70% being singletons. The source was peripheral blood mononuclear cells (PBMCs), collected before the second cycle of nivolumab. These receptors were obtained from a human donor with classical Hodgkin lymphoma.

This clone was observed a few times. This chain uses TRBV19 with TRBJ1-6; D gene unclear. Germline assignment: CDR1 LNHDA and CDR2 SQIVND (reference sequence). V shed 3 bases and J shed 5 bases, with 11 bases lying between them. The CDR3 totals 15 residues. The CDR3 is CASSITAWDNSPLHF. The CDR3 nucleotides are TGTGCCAGTAGTATCACCGCGTGGGATAATTCACCCCTCCACTTT.

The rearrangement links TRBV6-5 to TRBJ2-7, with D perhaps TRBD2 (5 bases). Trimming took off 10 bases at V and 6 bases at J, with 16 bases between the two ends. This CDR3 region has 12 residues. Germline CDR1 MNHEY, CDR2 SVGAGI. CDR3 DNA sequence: TGTGCCATCCCCCCCGGGGAGCGCGAGCAGTACTTC. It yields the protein CAIPPGEREQYF.

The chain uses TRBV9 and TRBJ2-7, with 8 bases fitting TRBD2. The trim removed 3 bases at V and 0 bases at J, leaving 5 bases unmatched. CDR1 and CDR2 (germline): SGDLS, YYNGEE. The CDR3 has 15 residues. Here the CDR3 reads CASSATSGASYEQYF. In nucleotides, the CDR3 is TGTGCCAGCAGCGCAACTAGCGGAGCCTCCTACGAGCAGTACTTC.